The 27 T cell receptor beta chains listed next were all sequenced from one sample in a study of T-cell reconstitution after alpha-beta-depleted transplantation in children. A library of TCRbeta sequences, prepared with unique molecular identifiers, was generated. MiXCR was run by TCRdb on the PCR reads, yielding one entry per CDR3 protein. The data contain 250,000 or so distinct CDR3 sequences, 20% to 30% of them singletons. The sample consisted of PBMCs, mostly from graft donor cells, taken 360 days after TCRalphabeta/CD19-depleted stem cell transplant. All receptors come from a female patient aged 2-10 years who had a stem cell transplant for congenital amegakaryocytic thrombocytopenia, so the T cells may come from the graft donor.

This clonotype was seen a few times. This rearrangement joins TRBV21-1 to TRBJ2-3; no check of the table's D call, TRBD2, against the DNA was made. TRBV21-1 is an annotated pseudogene. The CDR3 runs 23 residues. The CDR3 DNA reads as TGTGCCAGCAGCAAAGTAAGAGACAGGGTTCCACTAGCGGGGGGCCCTACCCCAGATACGCAGTATTTT. It specifies CASSKVRDRVPLAGGPTPDTQYF.

The table lists this clonotype with a few counts. The chain recombines TRBV5-1 with TRBJ1-5; D is uncertain. CDR1 is SGHRS, CDR2 YFSETQ, per germline. CDR3 length: 13 amino acids. V gave up 1 base and J gave up 3 bases, with 5 bases separating them. The CDR3 DNA reads as TGCGCCAGCAGCTTGACTTACAATCAGCCCCAGCATTTT. Its protein is CASSLTYNQPQHF.

This clonotype was recorded a few times. This sequence joins TRBV9 and TRBJ2-2; 7 nucleotides match TRBD1. The V segment lost 6 bases and the J segment 2 bases; nucleotides outside the gene matches: 10. The CDR3 loop spans 16 amino acids. Germline loops: CDR1 SGDLS, CDR2 YYNGEE. The CDR3 loop is CASTKGGNINTGELFF. The DNA of the CDR3 is TGTGCCAGCACAAAAGGGGGCAATATCAACACCGGGGAGCTGTTTTTT.

This clonotype was counted a few times. This sequence joins TRBV15 and TRBJ1-4; TRBD1 agrees at 9 bases. V dropped 3 bases and J dropped 7; count of bases not matched to a gene: 6. This CDR3 is 15 amino acids long. Germline V CDR1 and CDR2: LNHNV, YYDKDF (reference sequence). The CDR3 protein is CATSRKQGAGEKLFF. The CDR3 DNA follows: TGTGCCACCAGCAGGAAACAGGGGGCGGGTGAAAAACTGTTTTTT.

This clonotype was picked up a small number of times. The chain has TRBV7-8 and TRBJ2-3; no reliable D call. CDR1 is SGHVS, CDR2 FQNEAQ, per germline. V dropped 5 bases and J dropped 3 bases, with 15 bases sitting between them. CDR3 length: 15 amino acids. CDR3 residues: CASSSRAFRTDTQYF. CDR3 bases: TGTGCCAGCAGCAGCCGGGCCTTTCGAACAGATACGCAGTATTTT.

The V call is TRBV9, the J call TRBJ2-1, with 7 bases matching TRBD2. The germline V gene has CDR1 SGDLS and CDR2 YYNGEE. This CDR3 has 14 amino acids. V was pared by 6 bases and J by 6 bases, with 9 bases of the junction left unmatched. Here the CDR3 reads CASNRDYPSNEQFF. In DNA form, the CDR3 reads TGTGCCAGCAACCGGGACTATCCTAGCAATGAGCAGTTCTTC.

The chain couples TRBV29-1 to TRBJ2-3, with a tentative D call TRBD2 (5 bases). Trimming removed 7 bases at V and 2 bases at J, with 13 bases between. The germline gives CDR1 SQVTM, CDR2 ANQGSEA. This CDR3 is 13 amino acids long. In DNA, the CDR3 is TGCAGCGCCGGACTGCATTACACAGATACGCAGTATTTT. It translates to CSAGLHYTDTQYF.

The V call is TRBV3-1, the J call TRBJ2-5; perhaps TRBD1 as D (7 bases). The CDR3 has 14 residues. Germline loops: CDR1 LGHDT, CDR2 YNNKEL (reference sequence). V was pared by 6 bases and J by 4 bases, with 15 bases between. The CDR3 DNA is TGTGCCAGCAGACCAGGGGGGAAAGTAGAGACCCAGTACTTC. This gives the protein CASRPGGKVETQYF.

The rearrangement uses TRBV14 and TRBJ1-3; D uncertain. Between the trimmed V and J ends, which lost 3 bases and 1 base, there was a span of 13 bases. The germline gives CDR1 SGHDN, CDR2 FVKESK. This CDR3 is 16 amino acids long. CDR3 DNA sequence: TGTGCCAGCAGCCATACGGTACTTAGGTCTGGAAACACCATATATTTT. Protein: CASSHTVLRSGNTIYF.

The chain uses TRBV4-3 and TRBJ1-5; a weak D match, TRBD1 (6 bases). The V end lost 4 bases, the J end lost 7 bases, and 11 bases lay between the germline ends. Per germline, CDR1 LGHNA and CDR2 YSLEER. The CDR3 runs to 13 residues. The CDR3 is CASSRTVRQPQHF. The CDR3 nucleotides are TGCGCCAGCAGCCGGACAGTGCGGCAGCCCCAGCATTTT.

This chain links TRBV28 with TRBJ1-4, with D possibly matching TRBD1 (5 bases). Germline CDR1 reads MDHEN; CDR2 reads SYDVKM. Trimming stripped 4 bases from V and 1 base from J, with 10 bases between. CDR3 length: 15 residues. The CDR3 sequence: CASSWTGGTNEKLFF. In DNA form, the CDR3 reads TGTGCCAGCAGTTGGACCGGGGGAACTAATGAAAAACTGTTTTTT.

The table lists this clonotype with a few counts. The V and J genes are TRBV5-6 and TRBJ2-5; perhaps TRBD1 as D (7 bases). CDR3 size: 13 residues. Germline-derived CDR1 and CDR2 are SGHDT and YYEEEE. V was cut by 4 bases and J by 5 bases, with 12 bases left in between. CDR3 DNA: TGTGCCAGCAGCACCTCAGGGGGGGAGACCCAGTACTTC. Translated, it gives CASSTSGGETQYF.

In this sample, this clonotype turned up a few times. The chain combines TRBV10-3 with TRBJ1-2; no reliable D call. The CDR3 contains 17 residues. V was pared by 0 bases and J by 4 bases, with 18 bases between. The germline V gene has CDR1 ENHRY and CDR2 SYGVKD. The CDR3 DNA sequence: TGTGCCATCAGTGAGTCGAGGGTGGTCACGCATGCCTATGGCTACACCTTC. Protein sequence: CAISESRVVTHAYGYTF.

There are many counts of this clonotype. The chain is built from TRBV12-3 or TRBV12-4 and TRBJ2-6, with D hard to call. This CDR3 is 14 amino acids long. V was trimmed by 7 bases and J by 2 bases, leaving 9 bases between them. CDR3 DNA: TGTGCCAGCAACGGAAGGGCTGGGGCCAACGTCCTGACTTTC. Translated: CASNGRAGANVLTF.

There are a few counts of this clonotype. The V gene is TRBV28, the J gene TRBJ2-5, with TRBD2 matching 7 bases. With 5 bases clipped from V and 2 bases from J, the junction kept 5 bases outside the gene matches. CDR1 is MDHEN, CDR2 SYDVKM, per germline. The CDR3 is made up of 14 amino acids. The CDR3, as DNA: TGTGCCAGCAGTCCGGCGGGGGTACAAGAGACCCAGTACTTC. This encodes CASSPAGVQETQYF.

There are a few counts of this clonotype. J is TRBJ2-1 and V is TRBV4-1, with TRBD2 matching over 8 bases. The germline gives CDR1 MGHRA, CDR2 YSYEKL. V shed 1 base, J shed 6 bases, and the junction held 11 bases outside the gene matches. The CDR3 is 17 amino acids. The CDR3 spells CASSQGLTGGLSNEQFF. In DNA form, the CDR3 reads TGCGCCAGCAGCCAAGGCTTAACGGGGGGGCTTAGCAATGAGCAGTTCTTC.

This clonotype was recorded many times. This chain joins TRBV5-1 and TRBJ2-1, with D perhaps TRBD2 (6 bases). CDR1 is SGHRS, CDR2 YFSETQ, per germline. CDR3 length: 14 amino acids. V gave up 0 bases and J gave up 8 bases, with 12 bases separating them. CDR3 amino acids: CASSLEGRPHEQFF. The CDR3 region has the DNA TGCGCCAGCAGCTTGGAGGGGAGGCCCCATGAGCAGTTCTTC. Drawing the rest from reference TRBV5-1 and TRBJ2-1, the complete variable domain is KAGVTQTPRYLIKTRGQQVTLSCSPISGHRSVSWYQQTPGQGLQFLFEYFSETQRNKGNFPGRFSGRQFSNSRSEMNVSTLELGDSALYLCASSLEGRPHEQFFGPGTRLTVL.

This clonotype has only a few counts. The rearrangement uses TRBV5-1 and TRBJ1-2; D might be TRBD1 (5 bases). Germline CDR1 and CDR2: SGHRS and YFSETQ. The V gene lost 0 bases and the J gene lost 7 bases, with 10 bases spanning the gap. CDR3 length: 13 amino acids. The CDR3 spells CASSLGGGIGYTF. DNA for the CDR3: TGCGCCAGCAGCTTGGGGGGCGGTATTGGCTACACCTTC.

The chain carries TRBV13 and TRBJ2-7; D uncertain. Germline loops: CDR1 PRHDT, CDR2 FYEKMQ (reference sequence). V was trimmed by 0 bases and J by 0 bases, leaving 15 bases between them. This CDR3 comprises 17 residues. The chain's CDR3 is CASSLGPAGKTSYEQYF. The DNA for the CDR3 is TGTGCCAGCAGCTTAGGCCCGGCAGGAAAGACCTCCTACGAGCAGTACTTC.

This clonotype was counted only a few times. This chain joins TRBV10-3 and TRBJ2-2; D may be TRBD2 (5 bases). Per the germline V gene, CDR1 is ENHRY and CDR2 is SYGVKD. V shed 3 bases and J shed 6 bases, with 11 bases lying between them. The CDR3 length is 14 residues. The CDR3 DNA reads as TGTGCCATCAGTGAACCCGGGGTATCCGGGGAGCTGTTTTTT. Its translation: CAISEPGVSGELFF.

This clonotype was observed a few times. The chain couples TRBV7-2 to TRBJ2-1; 9 bases fit TRBD2. This CDR3 has 17 residues. Germline CDR1 is SGHTA and CDR2 is FQGNSA. V shed 2 bases and J 4 bases; nucleotides not matched to a gene: 9. DNA for the CDR3: TGTGCCAGCAGCTTATCACCTGCGGGGGGGGTTTACAATGAGCAGTTCTTC. It yields the protein CASSLSPAGGVYNEQFF.

In its sample, this clonotype was seen a few times. The chain recombines TRBV28 with TRBJ2-3; TRBD1 matches 8 bases. This CDR3 region has 16 residues. The ends lost 10 bases at V and 5 bases at J; junction bases unmatched: 17. Germline-derived CDR1 and CDR2 are MDHEN and SYDVKM. The CDR3 nucleotides are TGTGCCATCGCCTCCTCCTGGACAGGGCATGTAGATACGCAGTATTTT. Translating it yields CAIASSWTGHVDTQYF.

Concerning this clonotype itself: Because it lacks the conserved phenylalanine or tryptophan at the end, this CDR3 is likely a read error. The chain recombines TRBV12-3 or TRBV12-4 with TRBJ1-1, with D unclear. Between the trimmed V and J ends, which lost 3 bases and 1 base, there was a span of 6 bases. The CDR3 covers 13 residues. The CDR3 DNA sequence: TGTGCCAGCAGTTTCACCAGGAACACTGAAGCTTTCATT. Translated: CASSFTRNTEAFI.

This clonotype showed up just a few times. The J gene is TRBJ2-7, the V gene TRBV24-1; 8 bases map to TRBD1. The V segment lost 4 bases and the J segment 3 bases; nucleotides outside the gene matches: 7. The germline V gene has CDR1 KGHDR and CDR2 SFDVKD. The CDR3 covers 15 residues. The CDR3 protein is CATSDPGTGSYEQYF. The CDR3 DNA follows: TGTGCCACCAGTGACCCCGGGACAGGAAGCTACGAGCAGTACTTC.

The chain carries TRBV20-1 and TRBJ2-5; the D is unclear. This CDR3 region has 11 residues. Trimming pared 6 bases from V and 5 bases from J, leaving 10 bases between. Germline V CDR1 and CDR2: DFQATT, SNEGSKA (reference sequence). The DNA for the CDR3 is TGCAGTGCCACGACTTTGGAGACCCAGTACTTC. It is translated as CSATTLETQYF.

The V gene is TRBV6-4, the J gene TRBJ1-2; D ambiguous. CDR1 is MRHNA and CDR2 is SNTAGT in the germline V gene. The CDR3 extends over 13 amino acids. V was shortened by 5 bases and J by 4 bases, with 11 bases between the two germline ends. The CDR3 region is CASSTDGSYGYTF. As DNA, the CDR3 is TGTGCCAGCAGTACTGACGGCTCCTATGGCTACACCTTC.

In this sample, this clonotype turned up a few times. The V gene is TRBV12-3 or TRBV12-4, the J gene TRBJ1-1, with TRBD1 as a possible D gene (6 bases). Trimming took 5 bases from V and 3 from J, leaving 16 bases between them. This CDR3 comprises 15 residues. The CDR3 nucleotides are TGTGCCAGCAGTCCAATGGGGGCGCGGGACACTGAAGCTTTCTTT. The encoded protein is CASSPMGARDTEAFF.